This T cell receptor (beta chain) emerged from a study of blood T cell repertoires in COVID-19. Study at large: In each case, the material was cDNA or gDNA derived from T cells, B-cell-depleted T cells, or PBMCs.

This CDR3 is built from 11 residues. Germline V lookup: CDR1 SEHNR, CDR2 FQNEAQ (reference sequence). This clone was recorded once. A junction end diverges from the germline sequence, so it may reflect a read error. Assay: immunoSEQ multiplex PCR; the TCRdb copy retains only in-frame clones and omits some. The table has about 190,000 clones, roughly 85% seen once. Material for sequencing was peripheral blood. The J gene is TRBJ1-2, the V gene TRBV7-9, with D maybe TRBD1 (6 bases). This receptor was taken from a woman aged 80 or over with acute or convalescent COVID-19. CDR3 coding DNA: TGTGCCAGCAGCTTGGACAGACGCTCTGACTTC. Protein sequence: CASSLDRRSDF.